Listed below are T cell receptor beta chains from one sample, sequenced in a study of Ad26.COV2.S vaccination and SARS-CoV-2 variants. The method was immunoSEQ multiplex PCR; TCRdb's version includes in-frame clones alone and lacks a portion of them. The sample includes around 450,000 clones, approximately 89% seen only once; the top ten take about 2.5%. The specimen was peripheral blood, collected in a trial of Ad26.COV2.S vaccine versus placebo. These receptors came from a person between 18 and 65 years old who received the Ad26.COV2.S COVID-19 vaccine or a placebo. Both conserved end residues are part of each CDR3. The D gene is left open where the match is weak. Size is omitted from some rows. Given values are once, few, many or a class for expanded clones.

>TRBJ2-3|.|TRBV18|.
CASSPPSASTDTQYF
TGTGCCAGCTCACCACCAAGCGCTAGCACAGATACGCAGTATTTT
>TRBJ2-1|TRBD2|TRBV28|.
CASSLAGESNEQFF
TGTGCCAGCAGTTTAGCGGGAGAGTCTAATGAGCAGTTCTTC
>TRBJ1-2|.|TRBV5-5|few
CASSYLQGADGYTF
TGTGCCAGCAGCTATTTACAGGGAGCGGATGGCTACACCTTC
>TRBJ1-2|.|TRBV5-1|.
CASSPLTGGPNYGYTF
TGCGCCAGCAGCCCGCTGACAGGAGGACCGAACTATGGCTACACCTTC
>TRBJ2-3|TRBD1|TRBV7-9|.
CASSLRGQGDYTQYF
TGTGCCAGCAGCTTAAGGGGACAGGGGGATTATACGCAGTATTTT
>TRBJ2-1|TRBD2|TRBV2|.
CASSGSGGTYNEQFF
TGTGCCAGCAGTGGGAGCGGGGGGACGTACAATGAGCAGTTCTTC
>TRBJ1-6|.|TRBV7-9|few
CASRQANNSPLHF
TGTGCCAGCAGACAGGCAAATAATTCACCCCTCCACTTT
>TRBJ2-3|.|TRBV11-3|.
CASSLFDPWSDTQYF
TGTGCCAGCAGCTTGTTTGATCCATGGTCAGATACGCAGTATTTT
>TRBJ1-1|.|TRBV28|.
CASSLASSLNTEAFF
TGTGCCAGCAGTTTAGCGTCGTCGTTGAACACTGAAGCTTTCTTT
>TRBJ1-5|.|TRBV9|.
CASSRTPYSNQPQHF
TGTGCCAGCAGCAGGACCCCATATAGCAATCAGCCCCAGCATTTT
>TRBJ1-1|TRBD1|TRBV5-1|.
CASHRGYPPQAFF
TGCGCCAGTCACAGGGGGTATCCACCACAGGCTTTCTTT
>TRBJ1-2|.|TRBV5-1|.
CASSPEGFPNYGYTF
TGCGCCAGCAGCCCTGAGGGGTTTCCTAACTATGGCTACACCTTC
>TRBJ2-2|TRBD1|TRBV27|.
CASSLFGTANTGELFF
TGTGCCAGCAGTTTATTCGGGACAGCTAACACCGGGGAGCTGTTTTTT
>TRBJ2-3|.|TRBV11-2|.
CASGGFTDTQYF
TGTGCCAGTGGAGGGTTCACAGATACGCAGTATTTT
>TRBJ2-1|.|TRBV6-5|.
CASSYDGTVYNEQFF
TGTGCCAGCAGTTACGACGGGACGGTCTACAATGAGCAGTTCTTC
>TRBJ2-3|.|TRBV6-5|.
CASTHGGGDTQYF
TGTGCCAGCACCCATGGAGGGGGGGATACGCAGTATTTT
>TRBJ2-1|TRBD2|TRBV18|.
CASSPLTGLAEGDEQFF
TGTGCCAGCTCACCCCTCACTGGACTAGCGGAGGGCGATGAGCAGTTCTTC
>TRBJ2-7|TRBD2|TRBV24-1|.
CATSDPRLAGGYEQYF
TGTGCCACCAGTGACCCAAGACTAGCGGGGGGCTACGAGCAGTACTTC
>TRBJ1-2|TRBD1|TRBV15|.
CATSALSAPDRDGYTF
TGTGCCACCAGCGCCCTTTCCGCCCCGGACAGGGATGGCTACACCTTC
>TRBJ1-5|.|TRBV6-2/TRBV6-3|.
CASSYKGMGSNQPQHF
TGTGCCAGCAGTTATAAAGGTATGGGGAGCAATCAGCCCCAGCATTTT